This T cell receptor (beta chain) was retrieved from a study of identical twins. Overall study results and limits: Out-of-frame alpha sequences that twins shared showed excess low generation probability. Analyses of zero insertions could be partly confounded by invariant MAIT and iNKT cells. With abundant cord blood beta clonotypes, insertions were fewer; memory repertoires showed no such pattern.

At least ten counts were recorded for this clonotype. The antigen remains undetermined. TCRdb itself ran the 5' RACE reads through MiXCR, one entry per CDR3 protein. Counted here are some 270,000 distinct CDR3 sequences, around 8% occurring once; the ten biggest clones make up roughly 3%. The V and J ends lost 0 bases and 6 bases respectively, with 0 bases between them. The CDR3 has 10 amino acids. Germline values: CDR1 LGHDT, CDR2 YNNKEL (reference sequence). The same specimen was also included in a second study, on yellow fever vaccine responses in identical twins.

The chain links TRBV3-1 to TRBJ2-7; D gene ambiguous. Sequenced sample: CD8+ T cells sorted from blood. The receptor comes from a woman aged 18-29 years in good health. DNA for the CDR3: TGTGCCAGCAGCCAAGACGAGCAGTACTTC. Translated, it gives CASSQDEQYF.